The clone carrying this TCR beta chain was observed a handful of times. The source of the sample is a study of blood T cell repertoires in COVID-19. Trimming at V came to 3 bases and at J to 7 bases, leaving 5 bases not matched to a gene. The CDR3 is 14 residues long. Germline loops: CDR1 MDHEN, CDR2 SYDVKM. Original handling: Reference gene primer amplification yielded estimated nucleated cell counts. Profiling relied on immunoSEQ multiplex PCR, and the TCRdb table lists in-frame clones only, not all of them. V, J and clone size derive from that table, while D and trimming were established from the DNA sequence. Of approximately 230,000 clones listed, approximately 82% are singletons.

The sample taken for sequencing was peripheral blood. The clonotype originates from an elderly woman with active or convalescent COVID-19. The rearrangement uses TRBV28 and TRBJ2-2; 7 nucleotides line up with TRBD2. The DNA for the CDR3 is TGTGCCAGCAGTTTCGGGGGGATGGGCGGGGAGCTGTTTTTT. It encodes CASSFGGMGGELFF.